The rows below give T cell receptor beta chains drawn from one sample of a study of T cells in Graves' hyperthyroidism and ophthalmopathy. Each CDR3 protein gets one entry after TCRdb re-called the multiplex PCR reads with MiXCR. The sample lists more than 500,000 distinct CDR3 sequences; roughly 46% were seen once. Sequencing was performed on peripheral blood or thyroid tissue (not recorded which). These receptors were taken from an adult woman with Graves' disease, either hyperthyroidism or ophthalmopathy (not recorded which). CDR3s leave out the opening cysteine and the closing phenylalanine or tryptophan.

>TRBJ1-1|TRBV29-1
SGTPGTAEAF
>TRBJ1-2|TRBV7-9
ASSESTGTYGYT
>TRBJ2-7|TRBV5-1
ASSLGEGEAPRY
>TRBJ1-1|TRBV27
ASHSANLNTEAF
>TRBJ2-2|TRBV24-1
ATRTRTGELF
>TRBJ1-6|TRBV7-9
ASSQDTLNNSPLH
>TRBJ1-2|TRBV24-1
ATSDLGGTGYT
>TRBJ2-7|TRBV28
ASSLASPYEQY
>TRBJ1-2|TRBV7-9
ASSLTGQGLFGYT
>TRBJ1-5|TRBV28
ASSPIRGRQPQH
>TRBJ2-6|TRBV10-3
AITSLAGGPDGANVLT
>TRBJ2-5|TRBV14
ASSQDRLAGPLETQY
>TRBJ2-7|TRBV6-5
ASSYKTDSYEQY
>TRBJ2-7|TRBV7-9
ASSQDFGTSEQY
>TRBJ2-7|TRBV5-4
ASSFWLDRTYEQY
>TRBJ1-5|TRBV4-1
ASSPPRDRVIPQH
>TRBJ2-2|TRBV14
ASSRQRGTVTGSSGELF
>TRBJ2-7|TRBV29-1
SVGEGHSYEQY
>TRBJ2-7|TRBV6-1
ASSEVSGDRSSYEQY
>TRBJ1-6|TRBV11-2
ASSLAGGNNSSLH
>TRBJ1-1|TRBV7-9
ASSRRGLGTEAF
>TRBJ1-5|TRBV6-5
ASSYSFSNQPQH
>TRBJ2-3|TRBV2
ASSEGEIPDTQY
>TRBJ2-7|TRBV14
ASSHLDSYEQY
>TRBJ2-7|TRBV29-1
SVERASRTGSYEQY
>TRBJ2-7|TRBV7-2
ASSGGDRNEQY
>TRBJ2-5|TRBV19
ASSIIGGQGVGSETQY
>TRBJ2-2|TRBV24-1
ATSDLGRPNTGELF
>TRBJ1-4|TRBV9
ASSEDLGTPGYGEKLF